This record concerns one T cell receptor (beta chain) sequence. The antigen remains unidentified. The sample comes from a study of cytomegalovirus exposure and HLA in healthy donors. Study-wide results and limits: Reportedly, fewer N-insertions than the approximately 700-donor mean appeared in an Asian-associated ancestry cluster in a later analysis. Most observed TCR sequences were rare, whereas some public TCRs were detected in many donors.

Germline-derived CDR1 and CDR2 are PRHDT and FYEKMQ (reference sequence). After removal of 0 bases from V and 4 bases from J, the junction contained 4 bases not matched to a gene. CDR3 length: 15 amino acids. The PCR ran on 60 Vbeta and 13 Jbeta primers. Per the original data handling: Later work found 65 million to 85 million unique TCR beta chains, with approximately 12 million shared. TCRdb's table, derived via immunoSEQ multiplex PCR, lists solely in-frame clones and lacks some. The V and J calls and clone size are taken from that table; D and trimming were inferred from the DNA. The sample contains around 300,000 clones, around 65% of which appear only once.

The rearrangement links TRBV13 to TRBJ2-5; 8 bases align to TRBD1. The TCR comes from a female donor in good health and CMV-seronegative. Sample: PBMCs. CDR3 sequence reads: CASSLGTGVGETQYF. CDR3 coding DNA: TGTGCCAGCAGCTTAGGGACAGGGGTGGGAGAGACCCAGTACTTC.